Listed below are T cell receptor beta chains from one sample, sequenced in a study of blood T cell repertoires in COVID-19. Repertoires were generated with immunoSEQ multiplex PCR, while TCRdb's copy carries only in-frame clones and drops some. The sample carries about 27,000 clones, roughly 87% recorded once. The material sequenced was peripheral blood. The receptors come from a man aged 45 to 65 with active COVID-19. CDR3s include the opening cysteine and the closing phenylalanine or tryptophan. The order of the fields is D gene, J gene, clone size, V gene, CDR3 DNA, CDR3 protein. The D gene is left open where the match is weak. Only some rows state a clone size, as once, few, many or a class for expanded clones.

D: TRBD1; J: TRBJ1-5; size: once; V: TRBV6-1; DNA: TGTGCCAGCAGACCTGACAGGGGGGGCAATCAGCCCCAGCATTTT; CDR3: CASRPDRGGNQPQHF
D: TRBD2; J: TRBJ2-7; size: NA; V: TRBV18; DNA: TGTGCCAGCTCACCAACTAGCGGGGGCACCTACGAGCAGTACTTC; CDR3: CASSPTSGGTYEQYF
D: NA; J: TRBJ2-7; size: NA; V: TRBV4-1; DNA: TGCGCCAGCAGCCAGTCATGGCAGGGTGTCCCCTACGAGCAGTACTTC; CDR3: CASSQSWQGVPYEQYF
D: TRBD1; J: TRBJ2-7; size: few; V: TRBV5-1; DNA: TGCGCCAGCAGCTTGAAAGGAGGTGGGCAGGGGGCGAACGAGCAGTACTTC; CDR3: CASSLKGGGQGANEQYF
D: NA; J: TRBJ1-2; size: few; V: TRBV29-1; DNA: TGCAGCGCTCTCGAGGGAACAAGGGCTGGGTATGGCTACACCTTC; CDR3: CSALEGTRAGYGYTF
D: NA; J: TRBJ2-3; size: NA; V: TRBV7-2; DNA: TGTGCCAGCAGCTTAGCGCTAGCCCGGAGGGATACGCAGTATTTT; CDR3: CASSLALARRDTQYF
D: NA; J: TRBJ1-5; size: NA; V: TRBV6-5; DNA: TGTGCCAGCAGTTACGGTCAGGGGACGGAACAGCCCCAGCATTTT; CDR3: CASSYGQGTEQPQHF
D: NA; J: TRBJ1-2; size: NA; V: TRBV6-4; DNA: TGTGCCAGCAGTGACTCTCGGGGGGATGGCTACACCTTC; CDR3: CASSDSRGDGYTF
D: TRBD1; J: TRBJ1-4; size: once; V: TRBV5-4; DNA: TGTGCCAGCAGCCCGGGACAGGATCGGCGAGGTGAAAAACTGTTTTTT; CDR3: CASSPGQDRRGEKLFF
D: TRBD1; J: TRBJ1-1; size: NA; V: TRBV6-5; DNA: TGTGCCAGCAGTTACGGGGTTACAGGGGTCACTGAAGCTTTCTTT; CDR3: CASSYGVTGVTEAFF
D: NA; J: TRBJ1-1; size: NA; V: TRBV12-3/TRBV12-4; DNA: TGTGCCAGCAGTTCCCCGGGGGTGGCTGAAGCTTTCTTT; CDR3: CASSSPGVAEAFF
D: TRBD2; J: TRBJ2-1; size: NA; V: TRBV7-2; DNA: TGTGCCAGCAGCTTAGCTCTAGCGGGGGGCAGTGGGAATGAGCAGTTCTTC; CDR3: CASSLALAGGSGNEQFF
D: NA; J: TRBJ1-6; size: NA; V: TRBV7-8; DNA: TGTGCCAGCAGCTGGGAGGGCAGGGGTGTTAATTCACCCCTCCACTTT; CDR3: CASSWEGRGVNSPLHF
D: NA; J: TRBJ2-1; size: NA; V: TRBV5-1; DNA: TGCGCCAGCAGCTTGGCCGGACAGGGAGGGGACAATGAGCAGTTCTTC; CDR3: CASSLAGQGGDNEQFF
D: NA; J: TRBJ1-1; size: once; V: TRBV28; DNA: TGTGCCAGCAGTTTTCAGGGAGGGTACACTGAAGCTTTCTTT; CDR3: CASSFQGGYTEAFF
D: NA; J: TRBJ1-4; size: NA; V: TRBV28; DNA: TGTGCCAGCACTACTCAGGGCCCCTTGGGTGAAAAACTGTTTTTT; CDR3: CASTTQGPLGEKLFF
D: NA; J: TRBJ2-2; size: NA; V: TRBV11-3; DNA: TGTGCCAGCAGCTTAAACAGTCGAAACACCGGGGAGCTGTTTTTT; CDR3: CASSLNSRNTGELFF
D: TRBD2; J: TRBJ2-5; size: few; V: TRBV7-9; DNA: TGTGCCAGCAGCCCCCTTCGACTAGCGGGAGGATACGGGACCCAGTACTTC; CDR3: CASSPLRLAGGYGTQYF
D: NA; J: TRBJ1-6; size: NA; V: TRBV5-6; DNA: TGTGCCAGCAGCTTCCAGATAAACTATAATTCACCCCTCCACTTT; CDR3: CASSFQINYNSPLHF
D: TRBD1; J: TRBJ1-1; size: NA; V: TRBV11-2; DNA: TGTGCCAGCAGCGAGCCGGACAGGGGTAACACTGAAGCTTTCTTT; CDR3: CASSEPDRGNTEAFF
D: NA; J: TRBJ2-2; size: NA; V: TRBV28; DNA: TGTGCCAGCAGCCCGGCTAGCCACACCGGGGAGCTGTTTTTT; CDR3: CASSPASHTGELFF
D: NA; J: TRBJ1-5; size: NA; V: TRBV11-2; DNA: TGTGCCAGCAGCTTCGGGTTCAATCAGCCCCAGCATTTT; CDR3: CASSFGFNQPQHF
D: NA; J: TRBJ2-7; size: NA; V: TRBV5-1; DNA: TGCGCCAGCAGCTCCTCAGGGATCCTAGGTTACGAGCAGTACTTC; CDR3: CASSSSGILGYEQYF
D: NA; J: TRBJ2-3; size: NA; V: TRBV21-1; DNA: TGTGCCAACCCTCCAGGGCCCCTGTCCGTTACAGATACGCAGTATTTT; CDR3: CANPPGPLSVTDTQYF
D: NA; J: TRBJ1-4; size: NA; V: TRBV7-8; DNA: TGTGCCAGCAGCTTAGGTCCAGGGGCATCTGAAAAACTGTTTTTT; CDR3: CASSLGPGASEKLFF
D: NA; J: TRBJ1-1; size: NA; V: TRBV6-4; DNA: TGTGCCAGCAGTGAAACAGGGAACACTGAAGCTTTCTTT; CDR3: CASSETGNTEAFF
D: TRBD1; J: TRBJ1-5; size: NA; V: TRBV5-6; DNA: TGTGCCAGCAGCTCACAGGGGTCTGGGCAGCCCCAGCATTTT; CDR3: CASSSQGSGQPQHF
D: NA; J: TRBJ2-4; size: once; V: TRBV4-2; DNA: TGTGCCAGCAGCCAAGTGGGGATCTGGCAGCGGGACATTCAGTACTTC; CDR3: CASSQVGIWQRDIQYF
D: NA; J: TRBJ2-1; size: NA; V: TRBV7-3; DNA: TGTGCCAGCAGCTTACGTCAGGGGACGATTGAGCAGTTCTTC; CDR3: CASSLRQGTIEQFF
D: NA; J: TRBJ2-4; size: NA; V: TRBV6-2/TRBV6-3; DNA: TGTGCCAGCAGTAACAGGAGACTAGCCAAAAACATTCAGTACTTC; CDR3: CASSNRRLAKNIQYF
D: NA; J: TRBJ1-5; size: NA; V: TRBV19; DNA: TGTACCAGTAGTATTGCGGGGTACAATCAGCCCCAGCATTTT; CDR3: CTSSIAGYNQPQHF
D: NA; J: TRBJ1-5; size: once; V: TRBV14; DNA: TGTGCCAGCAGCCAAGTCGGAGGGAATCAGCCCCAGCATTTT; CDR3: CASSQVGGNQPQHF
D: TRBD1; J: TRBJ1-1; size: NA; V: TRBV30; DNA: TGTGCCTGGAGTAGGGTAGTAGGGGGCATCACTGAAGCTTTCTTT; CDR3: CAWSRVVGGITEAFF
D: TRBD2; J: TRBJ2-1; size: NA; V: TRBV6-5; DNA: TGTGCCAGCAGGACGGGGGGGGGTCCCTGGGAGGAGCAGTTCTTC; CDR3: CASRTGGGPWEEQFF
D: TRBD2; J: TRBJ2-5; size: NA; V: TRBV5-4; DNA: TGTGCCAGCAGCTCAAGGACTAGCGGAAGGGAGACCCAGTACTTC; CDR3: CASSSRTSGRETQYF
D: TRBD1; J: TRBJ1-5; size: few; V: TRBV29-1; DNA: TGCAGCGTTGAGACAGGGAAGTCAGGACAGCCCCAGCATTTT; CDR3: CSVETGKSGQPQHF
D: NA; J: TRBJ1-6; size: NA; V: TRBV6-1; DNA: TGTGCCAGCAGTGCCGCCAGGGGCAGGGCCCTAGGACGTGTAAACTTT; CDR3: CASSAARGRALGRVNF
D: NA; J: TRBJ1-2; size: NA; V: TRBV5-4; DNA: TGTGCCAGCAGTTTCCAGGATAACTATGGCTACACCTTC; CDR3: CASSFQDNYGYTF
D: NA; J: TRBJ2-5; size: NA; V: TRBV10-3; DNA: TGTGCCATCAGTGAGCCGGGCGGGACCTTAGAGGAGACCCAGTACTTC; CDR3: CAISEPGGTLEETQYF
D: TRBD1; J: TRBJ1-1; size: NA; V: TRBV6-5; DNA: TGTGCCAGCAGTTACGGGACAGGGACCACTGAAGCTTTCTTT; CDR3: CASSYGTGTTEAFF
D: NA; J: TRBJ2-7; size: NA; V: TRBV2; DNA: TGTGCCAGCAGTGTACGGTACGAGCAGTACTTC; CDR3: CASSVRYEQYF
D: NA; J: TRBJ1-2; size: NA; V: TRBV27; DNA: TGTGCCAGCAGTTTGAAACAGGCCGTCCTCAGCTACACCTTC; CDR3: CASSLKQAVLSYTF
D: TRBD1; J: TRBJ1-1; size: NA; V: TRBV5-1; DNA: TGCGCCAGCAGCTTGACGGGACAGAAGAAACTGAACACTGAAGCTTTCTTT; CDR3: CASSLTGQKKLNTEAFF
D: TRBD1; J: TRBJ2-5; size: NA; V: TRBV3-1/TRBV3-2; DNA: TGTGCCAGCAGCGTAGGACAGGTGACGGAGACCCAGTACTTC; CDR3: CASSVGQVTETQYF
D: TRBD1; J: TRBJ2-1; size: NA; V: TRBV2; DNA: TGTGCCAGCAGCGGGGACAGCAATGAGCAGTTCTTC; CDR3: CASSGDSNEQFF
D: NA; J: TRBJ1-1; size: NA; V: TRBV7-2; DNA: TGTGCCAGCAGCTTAGGGGGGGACCCTAGAACGAACACTGAAGCTTTCTTT; CDR3: CASSLGGDPRTNTEAFF
D: NA; J: TRBJ2-4; size: NA; V: TRBV28; DNA: TGTGCCAGCAGTTTATGGTACAGCTCCAAAAACATTCAGTACTTC; CDR3: CASSLWYSSKNIQYF
D: TRBD1; J: TRBJ1-6; size: NA; V: TRBV5-1; DNA: TGCGCCAGCAGCGAACCGGGACAGGGGTCACCCCTCCACTTT; CDR3: CASSEPGQGSPLHF
D: NA; J: TRBJ2-2; size: once; V: TRBV7-9; DNA: TGTGCCAGCAGCTTAGTTCAGGAATCCGGGGAGCTGTTTTTT; CDR3: CASSLVQESGELFF
D: NA; J: TRBJ2-7; size: NA; V: TRBV24-1; DNA: TGTGCCACCAGTGCCCCCGGACGGGGGACTTACGAGCAGTACTTC; CDR3: CATSAPGRGTYEQYF
D: TRBD1; J: TRBJ2-7; size: NA; V: TRBV6-6; DNA: TGTGCCAGCACCGAAATCGGACAGGGGTCCTACGAGCAGTACTTC; CDR3: CASTEIGQGSYEQYF
D: TRBD1; J: TRBJ1-4; size: NA; V: TRBV27; DNA: TGTGCCAGCAGTTCGGGACAGGTTAATGAAAAACTGTTTTTT; CDR3: CASSSGQVNEKLFF
D: TRBD1; J: TRBJ2-3; size: NA; V: TRBV25-1; DNA: TGTGCCAGCCGATCAACGACAGGGGGGGCCCCAGATACGCAGTATTTT; CDR3: CASRSTTGGAPDTQYF
D: TRBD1; J: TRBJ2-7; size: NA; V: TRBV6-5; DNA: TGTGCCAGCACCAAAACAGGGGTCGGCGAGCAGTACTTC; CDR3: CASTKTGVGEQYF
D: NA; J: TRBJ2-4; size: NA; V: TRBV7-2; DNA: TGTGCCAGCAGCTTAGGGGGGAGGCACATTCAGTACTTC; CDR3: CASSLGGRHIQYF
D: TRBD1; J: TRBJ1-1; size: NA; V: TRBV12-3/TRBV12-4; DNA: TGTGCCAGCAGTTTCGGTGGGACAGAGGCTTTCTTT; CDR3: CASSFGGTEAFF
D: TRBD2; J: TRBJ2-1; size: NA; V: TRBV28; DNA: TGTGCCAGCAGTTTAAGTAGCGGGGTTACCTCCTACAATGAGCAGTTCTTC; CDR3: CASSLSSGVTSYNEQFF
D: NA; J: TRBJ2-6; size: once; V: TRBV21-1; DNA: TGTGCCAGCAGCAAAGAGGAGGGGTGGTCCTCTCGCTCTGGGGCCAACGTCCTGACTTTC; CDR3: CASSKEEGWSSRSGANVLTF
D: TRBD1; J: TRBJ2-1; size: NA; V: TRBV7-7; DNA: TGTGCTAGCAGCCCCCGACAGGGGTCAGGCAATGAGCAGTTCTTC; CDR3: CASSPRQGSGNEQFF